Presented here are 29 T cell receptor beta chains from one specimen sequenced in a study of CD8 T cells in ankylosing spondylitis. No antigen has been identified for these receptors. General study points: Eight highly homologous variants formed a TCR beta motif that appeared characteristic of ankylosing spondylitis blood.

TCRdb reprocessed the 5' RACE reads with MiXCR, giving one entry per CDR3 protein. This sample has under 850,000 distinct CDR3 sequences; around 20% occur once, and the top ten carry about a fifth. The sample taken for sequencing was blood, either unsorted or a sorted T cell fraction (not recorded which). All receptors derive from a male donor with ankylosing spondylitis.

This clonotype was detected only a few times. CDR3 coding DNA: TGTGCCAGCAGTCCAAAGCTTTCAGGACCAACTAATGAAAAACTGTTTTTT. Protein sequence: CASSPKLSGPTNEKLFF. The gene calls are TRBV12-3 or TRBV12-4 and TRBJ1-4; D unclear. With 5 bases removed from V and 0 bases from J, the gap between germline ends came to 16 bases. There are 17 residues in the CDR3.

This CDR3 reads CAISAQQGYEQYF. In nucleotides, the CDR3 is TGTGCCATCAGTGCCCAACAGGGCTACGAGCAGTACTTC. V usage is TRBV10-3 and J usage is TRBJ2-7, with TRBD1 as a possible D gene (6 bases). CDR3 size: 13 residues. The germline gives CDR1 ENHRY, CDR2 SYGVKD. Trimming left V 4 bases short and J 3 bases short, with 10 bases between.

In regard to this clonotype: The conserved closing phenylalanine or tryptophan is absent in this CDR3, likely reflecting a read error. J is TRBJ2-2 and V is TRBV12-3 or TRBV12-4; 10 bases fit TRBD2. Germline trimming cut 4 bases from V and 6 bases from J; bases unmatched to any gene: 14. The CDR3 is made up of 18 amino acids. CDR3 residues: CASSWASGGLTRPGELFL. The CDR3 DNA follows: TGTGCCAGCAGTTGGGCTAGCGGGGGACTAACCCGGCCCGGGGAGCTGTTTTTA.

This clonotype appeared a few times. V usage is TRBV20-1 and J usage is TRBJ2-3, with TRBD2 matching 15 bases. The V gene's germline CDR1 is DFQATT and CDR2 SNEGSKA (reference sequence). The V and J ends lost 1 base and 5 bases, in that order; junction bases with no gene match: 4. This CDR3 comprises 16 residues. The DNA of the CDR3 is TGCAGTGCTAGAGGGACTAGCGGGAGGGCGAGAGATACGCAGTATTTT. It is translated as CSARGTSGRARDTQYF.

This rearrangement joins TRBV12-3 or TRBV12-4 to TRBJ2-7, with TRBD2 identical over 9 bases. With V trimmed by 3 bases and J by 2 bases, 14 bases remained unmatched. The CDR3 covers 18 residues. This CDR3 reads CASSFLAGRGTKPYEQYF. CDR3 coding DNA: TGTGCCAGCAGTTTCCTAGCGGGGAGGGGAACTAAACCCTACGAGCAGTACTTC.

This clonotype was detected a few times. V and J are TRBV7-8 and TRBJ2-3; no firm D call. The CDR3 is made up of 15 amino acids. CDR1 is SGHVS and CDR2 is FQNEAQ in the germline V gene. V lost 4 bases and J 0 bases, leaving 11 bases between the germline ends. The chain's CDR3 is CASSSLPSSTDTQYF. The CDR3 DNA follows: TGTGCCAGCAGCTCCCTGCCTTCTAGCACAGATACGCAGTATTTT.

This clonotype was picked up a small number of times. The rearrangement uses TRBV6-1 and TRBJ2-7; TRBD1 might be the D (6 bases). Germline V lookup: CDR1 MNHNS, CDR2 SASEGT. This CDR3 is built from 14 residues. V gave up 6 bases and J gave up 1 base, with 13 bases separating them. The CDR3 is CASSLDSQSYEQYF. CDR3 coding DNA: TGTGCCAGCAGCCTGGACAGTCAATCCTACGAGCAGTACTTC.

The chain carries TRBV5-1 and TRBJ2-7; 7 nucleotides agree with TRBD1. The CDR3 length is 18 residues. CDR1 and CDR2 from the germline V gene are SGHRS and YFSETQ. The V gene end was trimmed by 1 base and the J gene end by 0 bases; junction bases not matched to a gene: 13. CDR3 bases: TGCGCCAGCAGCTTGTGGGACAGCTTGGCAATTAGCTCCTACGAGCAGTACTTC. Translation: CASSLWDSLAISSYEQYF. The full variable domain, in which reference TRBV5-1 and TRBJ2-7 provide the parts outside the CDR3, is KAGVTQTPRYLIKTRGQQVTLSCSPISGHRSVSWYQQTPGQGLQFLFEYFSETQRNKGNFPGRFSGRQFSNSRSEMNVSTLELGDSALYLCASSLWDSLAISSYEQYFGPGTRLTVT.

The chain uses TRBV29-1 and TRBJ1-4; D not certain. Per the germline V gene, CDR1 is SQVTM and CDR2 is ANQGSEA. CDR3 size: 8 residues. Trimming pared 3 bases from V and 16 bases from J, leaving 6 bases between. The CDR3 region is CSVDESFF. The CDR3, as DNA: TGCAGCGTTGATGAATCGTTTTTT.

The V call is TRBV5-1, the J call TRBJ1-2; D perhaps matches TRBD1 (5 bases). This CDR3 is 14 amino acids long. Germline assignment: CDR1 SGHRS and CDR2 YFSETQ. The V gene lost 0 bases and the J gene lost 5 bases, with 11 bases spanning the gap. DNA of the CDR3: TGCGCCAGCAGCTTGGTTGTGGCAGGGTATGGCTACACCTTC. Translated, it gives CASSLVVAGYGYTF. The full variable domain, in which reference TRBV5-1 and TRBJ1-2 provide the parts outside the CDR3, is KAGVTQTPRYLIKTRGQQVTLSCSPISGHRSVSWYQQTPGQGLQFLFEYFSETQRNKGNFPGRFSGRQFSNSRSEMNVSTLELGDSALYLCASSLVVAGYGYTFGSGTRLTVV.

This clonotype was detected only a few times. This chain connects TRBV12-3 or TRBV12-4 to TRBJ1-2; no definite D call. The V gene lost 3 bases and the J gene lost 3 bases, with 8 bases spanning the gap. The CDR3 is made up of 13 amino acids. CDR3 residues: CASSLMEDYGYTF. The DNA for the CDR3 is TGTGCCAGCAGTTTGATGGAAGACTATGGCTACACCTTC.

The chain uses TRBV7-9 and TRBJ2-5, with 9 bases that match TRBD2. V dropped 6 bases and J dropped 5; count of bases not matched to a gene: 7. From germline, CDR1 is SEHNR and CDR2 FQNEAQ (reference sequence). There are 14 residues in the CDR3. CDR3 nucleotides: TGTGCCAGCAGGCCTATAGCGGGAGATGAGACCCAGTACTTC. It encodes CASRPIAGDETQYF.

To note about this clonotype: One junction end disagrees with the germline gene, perhaps due to a read error. The chain joins TRBV5-5 to TRBJ2-2; D possibly uses TRBD1 or TRBD2 (5 bases each). Germline CDR1 reads SGHKS; CDR2 reads YYEKEE (reference sequence). The CDR3 has 15 residues. CDR3 loop: CASTLQGASTGELFF. In DNA, the CDR3 is TGTGCCAGCACCTTGCAGGGAGCGAGCACCGGGGAGCTGTTTTTT.

This rearrangement joins TRBV12-5 to TRBJ2-1; 9 bases are a match to TRBD2. CDR3 length equals 17 residues. V shed 0 bases and J 4 bases; nucleotides not matched to a gene: 7. Germline CDR1 is LGHNT and CDR2 is FRNRAP. CDR3 DNA sequence: TGTGCTAGTGGTTTGGTTATAGCGGGAGCAGCGTACAATGAGCAGTTCTTC. Protein: CASGLVIAGAAYNEQFF.

This clonotype was counted a few times. The chain combines TRBV5-1 with TRBJ1-1; tentative D call: TRBD1 (5 bases). The CDR3 has 16 amino acids. The V and J ends lost 4 bases and 2 bases respectively, with 18 bases between them. Germline CDR1 and CDR2: SGHRS and YFSETQ. CDR3 sequence (DNA): TGCGCCAGCAGCCTCAATACAGGTCGGCCAAACACTGAAGCTTTCTTT. It is translated as CASSLNTGRPNTEAFF.

The chain uses TRBV12-3 or TRBV12-4 and TRBJ2-1; 10 nucleotides line up with TRBD2. The CDR3 is 17 amino acids. Trimming took 6 bases from V and 1 from J; bases not matched to a gene: 9. For the CDR3, the DNA is TGTGCCAGCAGGACTGGGACTAGCGACTTTTCCTACAATGAGCAGTTCTTC. Encoded protein: CASRTGTSDFSYNEQFF.

The rearrangement uses TRBV3-1 and TRBJ2-1; 9 nucleotides agree with TRBD1. This CDR3 comprises 15 residues. Unmatched junction bases numbered 1, after V lost 0 bases and J lost 4 bases. Germline V lookup: CDR1 LGHDT, CDR2 YNNKEL (reference sequence). The CDR3 nucleotides are TGTGCCAGCAGCCAAGAAGGGACAGGGTACAATGAGCAGTTCTTC. Encoded protein: CASSQEGTGYNEQFF.

This clonotype was counted between two and nine times. The V gene is TRBV10-3, the J gene TRBJ2-7; D is uncertain. Germline values: CDR1 ENHRY, CDR2 SYGVKD. Trimming shortened V by 6 bases and J by 0 bases, and 3 bases separated the two germline ends. The CDR3 contains 11 residues. CDR3 DNA: TGTGCCATCAGGGACTCCTACGAGCAGTACTTC. Translated, it gives CAIRDSYEQYF.

This clonotype was observed a few times. The chain has TRBV3-1 and TRBJ1-2; TRBD1 matches at 8 bases. The CDR3 runs to 15 residues. Germline V gene data show CDR1 as LGHDT and CDR2 as YNNKEL (reference sequence). J was trimmed by 8 bases and V by 3 bases; bases with no gene match: 11. The CDR3 is CASSHQGQVTRGYTF. CDR3 bases: TGTGCCAGCAGCCACCAGGGACAGGTTACCAGGGGCTACACCTTC.

This clonotype was observed a handful of times. The gene calls are TRBV7-9 and TRBJ2-3; D is unresolved. Germline assignment: CDR1 SEHNR and CDR2 FQNEAQ (reference sequence). Trimming stripped 4 bases from V and 4 bases from J, with 6 bases between. The CDR3 loop spans 12 amino acids. CDR3: CASSSFPDTQYF. Written as DNA, the CDR3 is TGTGCCAGCAGCTCATTTCCAGATACGCAGTATTTT.

The V call is TRBV13, the J call TRBJ2-2, with D tentatively TRBD2 (6 bases). Trimming left V 1 base short and J 1 base short, with 10 bases between. The CDR3 has 16 residues. Germline values: CDR1 PRHDT, CDR2 FYEKMQ (reference sequence). The CDR3 DNA sequence: TGTGCCAGCAGCTTAGTTATCGGGGGGAACACCGGGGAGCTGTTTTTT. As protein: CASSLVIGGNTGELFF.

The chain joins TRBV27 to TRBJ1-5; D not resolved. The CDR3 length is 14 residues. V dropped 2 bases and J dropped 4 bases, with 9 bases sitting between them. CDR1 is MNHEY and CDR2 is SMNVEV in the germline V gene (reference sequence). CDR3 in DNA: TGTGCCAGCAGTTTAGCGGGGTGGAATCAGCCCCAGCATTTT. Its protein is CASSLAGWNQPQHF.

This clonotype was seen a few times. This chain joins TRBV9 and TRBJ2-1; D call uncertain. V shed 0 bases and J shed 9 bases, with 7 bases lying between them. The length of the CDR3 is 12 residues. In germline, CDR1 is SGDLS, CDR2 YYNGEE. The CDR3 DNA reads TGTGCCAGCAGCGTAGGACCTAGTGAGCAGTTCTTC. Encoded protein: CASSVGPSEQFF.

V and J are TRBV2 and TRBJ2-7; no definite D call. This CDR3 contains 13 residues. CDR1 is SNHLY, CDR2 FYNNEI, per germline. V was shortened by 2 bases and J by 2 bases, with 7 bases between the two germline ends. This chain's CDR3 is CASSEYNTYEQYF. CDR3 bases: TGTGCCAGCAGTGAATACAATACCTACGAGCAGTACTTC.

This clonotype has more than one count but fewer than ten. The chain recombines TRBV7-8 with TRBJ2-7; 10 bases match TRBD1. The junction had 6 bases not matched to a gene; V was cut back by 5 bases and J by 2 bases. Germline lookup yields CDR1 SGHVS and CDR2 FQNEAQ. The CDR3 is made up of 15 amino acids. The CDR3 nucleotides read TGTGCCAGCAGCACAGGGACAGGGGAGACCTACGAGCAGTACTTC. This encodes CASSTGTGETYEQYF.

The CDR3 nucleotides read TGTGCCAGCAGCCCCGGCCGCGGAGGCACAAATTCACCCCTCCACTTT. It is translated as CASSPGRGGTNSPLHF. V usage is TRBV7-9 and J usage is TRBJ1-6; no clear D gene. The CDR3 length is 16 residues. The ends were cut back, 5 bases at V and 7 bases at J, with 18 bases in the middle. From germline, CDR1 is SEHNR and CDR2 FQNEAQ (reference sequence).

The chain combines TRBV7-9 with TRBJ2-1; D unclear. CDR3 length: 12 amino acids. V was pared by 5 bases and J by 7 bases, with 9 bases between. The V gene's germline CDR1 is SEHNR and CDR2 FQNEAQ (reference sequence). CDR3 amino acids: CASSNDRNEQFF. The CDR3, as DNA: TGTGCCAGCAGCAACGACCGGAATGAGCAGTTCTTC.

J is TRBJ2-1 and V is TRBV7-6; 10 bases fit TRBD1. Germline CDR1 reads SGHVS; CDR2 reads FNYEAQ. There are 14 residues in the CDR3. The V and J ends lost 8 bases and 2 bases, in that order; junction bases with no gene match: 3. CDR3 region: CASRQGAAYNEQFF. The CDR3 DNA follows: TGTGCCAGCCGACAGGGGGCCGCCTACAATGAGCAGTTCTTC.

The gene calls are TRBV20-1 and TRBJ1-1; D is unclear. CDR1 is DFQATT and CDR2 is SNEGSKA in the germline V gene (reference sequence). This CDR3 region has 15 residues. V lost 1 base and J lost 4, with 16 bases in between. The DNA for the CDR3 is TGCAGTGCTAGAGTGGCCGGCAATAAGGGCACTGAAGCTTTCTTT. Translating it yields CSARVAGNKGTEAFF.